This record looks at one TCR beta chain sequence and its context. V was clipped by 6 bases and J by 6 bases, with 20 bases between them. The CDR3 runs 15 residues. TCRdb fed the 5' RACE reads into MiXCR, producing one record per CDR3 protein. The sample carries roughly 720,000 distinct CDR3 sequences, 15% to 20% recorded once. These data belong to a study of identical twins. This sample also appeared in a second study, on T cells expressing NK-cell markers. Per that study: The study drew TCR beta repertoires from sorted CD3+CD56+NKG2C+, CD3+CD56+NKG2C- and CD3+CD56-NKG2C+ T cells. Sequenced donors, eight in total, included seven who were HCMV-seropositive and one who was seronegative. As a fraction of CD8+ T cells, dominant NKG2C+ clonotypes reached about 1.0-8% in 5 or 6 donors. Specificity for HCMV among expanded NKG2C+ T cell clones was not established.

The rearrangement uses TRBV12-3 or TRBV12-4 and TRBJ1-1; D gene uncertain. The TCR comes from a young woman in good health. Sequenced material: PBMCs. DNA of the CDR3: TGTGCCAGCAGGAGAAGCGACGGGGAATTAGCTGAAGCTTTCTTT. This sequence encodes CASRRSDGELAEAFF.